Each of the 27 T cell receptor beta chains below was sequenced from the same sample in a study of blood T cells in healthy people across ages. A second PCR of 7 to 11 cycles used a sample-barcoded 5' primer and a J-beta primer mix. TCRdb re-analysed the 5' RACE reads in MiXCR, keeping a single row per CDR3 protein. The table shows about 1.1 million distinct CDR3 sequences, with roughly two fifths occurring only once. The sample consisted of blood. These receptors came from a man aged 18-30 years in good health.

This clonotype was detected a few times. This rearrangement joins TRBV3-1 to TRBJ2-5; D is uncertain. Germline V gene lookup returns CDR1 LGHDT and CDR2 YNNKEL (reference sequence). The CDR3 has 16 amino acids. Trimming cost V 5 bases and J 1 base, with 17 bases left between them. DNA of the CDR3: TGTGCCAGCAGCACGGCGAGGTCTGGGGTCCAAGAGACCCAGTACTTC. As protein: CASSTARSGVQETQYF.

In its sample, this clonotype was seen a few times. The rearrangement links TRBV20-1 to TRBJ1-5; D call uncertain. This CDR3 region has 14 residues. Germline loops: CDR1 DFQATT, CDR2 SNEGSKA (reference sequence). V gave up 5 bases and J gave up 2 bases, with 13 bases separating them. The DNA of the CDR3 is TGCAGTGCTGATGTAGCGGTAGGCAATCAGCCCCAGCATTTT. It yields the protein CSADVAVGNQPQHF.

This clonotype turned up a few times. In DNA, the CDR3 is TGCAGCGTTATACAGGGGACGGAGACCCAGTACTTC. Protein product: CSVIQGTETQYF. This chain connects TRBV29-1 to TRBJ2-5, with 7 bases aligning to TRBD1. The CDR3 has 12 amino acids. The germline CDR1 and CDR2 sequences are SQVTM and ANQGSEA. V shed 5 bases, J shed 5 bases, and the junction held 5 bases outside the gene matches.

This clonotype has a handful of counts. The chain recombines TRBV7-9 with TRBJ1-1; D is undetermined. Trimming stripped 2 bases from V and 10 bases from J, with 8 bases between. The CDR3 spans 11 residues. Germline CDR1 SEHNR, CDR2 FQNEAQ (reference sequence). This CDR3 reads CASSLNKRAFF. Written as DNA, the CDR3 is TGTGCCAGCAGCTTAAATAAGAGAGCTTTCTTT.

The rearrangement uses TRBV20-1 and TRBJ1-6; 7 bases map to TRBD1. This CDR3 region has 16 residues. Germline loops: CDR1 DFQATT, CDR2 SNEGSKA (reference sequence). Trimming removed 6 bases from V and 8 bases from J; junction bases left unmatched: 16. CDR3 DNA sequence: TGCAGTGCCGCATCCCGCACAGGGGATGAGGATTCACCCCTCCACTTT. Protein product: CSAASRTGDEDSPLHF.

The genes are TRBV2 and TRBJ2-2, with D perhaps TRBD1 (6 bases). Germline loops: CDR1 SNHLY, CDR2 FYNNEI. This CDR3 comprises 16 residues. Trimming removed 6 bases at V and 1 base at J, with 15 bases between. CDR3 sequence: CASSISGHQNTGELFF. The CDR3 coding sequence is TGTGCCAGCAGCATATCGGGACATCAGAACACCGGGGAGCTGTTTTTT.

This clonotype was observed at least ten times. The V call is TRBV10-3, the J call TRBJ1-2; weak D call: TRBD1 (6 bases). Trimming pared 7 bases from V and 0 bases from J, leaving 21 bases between. The germline gives CDR1 ENHRY, CDR2 SYGVKD. The CDR3 covers 17 residues. This chain's CDR3 is CAIMSLTGEDTNYGYTF. CDR3 bases: TGTGCCATCATGTCCCTGACAGGAGAAGATACTAACTATGGCTACACCTTC.

The chain has TRBV5-1 and TRBJ2-1; 9 positions agree with TRBD2. Germline V gives CDR1 SGHRS, CDR2 YFSETQ. This CDR3 has 17 residues. Losses at the gene ends were 0 bases for V and 4 bases for J; bases not matched to a gene: 8. The CDR3 loop is CASSLDAASGAYNEQFF. DNA for the CDR3: TGCGCCAGCAGCTTGGACGCGGCTAGCGGGGCGTACAATGAGCAGTTCTTC. The full variable domain, rest sourced from reference TRBV5-1 and TRBJ2-1, is KAGVTQTPRYLIKTRGQQVTLSCSPISGHRSVSWYQQTPGQGLQFLFEYFSETQRNKGNFPGRFSGRQFSNSRSEMNVSTLELGDSALYLCASSLDAASGAYNEQFFGPGTRLTVL.

V and J are TRBV2 and TRBJ2-2; the D call may be TRBD1 or TRBD2 (5 bases each). Germline V CDR1 and CDR2: SNHLY, FYNNEI. This CDR3 contains 14 residues. Trimming stripped 6 bases from V and 3 bases from J, with 11 bases between. As DNA, the CDR3 is TGTGCCAGCAGGCCGGGGCTGGACACCGGGGAGCTGTTTTTT. Translation gives CASRPGLDTGELFF.

V is TRBV6-6 and J is TRBJ2-3, with unresolved D. CDR1 and CDR2 from the germline V gene are MNHNY and SVGAGI (reference sequence). There are 13 residues in the CDR3. Trimming left V 5 bases short and J 5 bases short, with 11 bases between. CDR3 sequence (DNA): TGTGCCAGCAGTGACGCCGACGGAGATACGCAGTATTTT. Protein sequence: CASSDADGDTQYF.

There are a few counts of this clonotype. The chain carries TRBV11-2 and TRBJ2-7, with D possibly being TRBD1 or TRBD2 (7 bases each). V was pared by 4 bases and J by 2 bases, with 15 bases between. Germline V lookup: CDR1 SGHAT, CDR2 FQNNGV. The CDR3 is 15 residues long. CDR3 nucleotide sequence: TGTGCCAGCAGCTGGGGGGGGGACAGTACCTACGAGCAGTACTTC. Translated: CASSWGGDSTYEQYF. Together with reference TRBV11-2 and TRBJ2-7, the CDR3 gives the full variable domain: EAGVAQSPRYKIIEKRQSVAFWCNPISGHATLYWYQQILGQGPKLLIQFQNNGVVDDSQLPKDRFSAERLKGVDSTLKIQPAKLEDSAVYLCASSWGGDSTYEQYFGPGTRLTVT.

The chain carries TRBV4-2 and TRBJ2-5, with 9 bases matching TRBD1. Germline V gene data show CDR1 as LGHNA and CDR2 as YNFKEQ. The CDR3 runs to 14 residues. Trimming cost V 5 bases and J 2 bases; bases outside gene matches: 3. CDR3 loop: CASSNRGPQETQYF. The CDR3 nucleotides read TGTGCCAGCAGCAACAGGGGGCCGCAAGAGACCCAGTACTTC.

Turning to this clonotype: Given a much more abundant clone one base away, this may be a read error. The chain recombines TRBV10-3 with TRBJ1-1; D possibly corresponds to TRBD1 (6 bases). The CDR3 consists of 11 residues. V was cut by 5 bases and J by 5 bases, with 6 bases left in between. Per the germline V gene, CDR1 is ENHRY and CDR2 is SYGVKD. CDR3 residues: CAISTGTEAFF. In DNA, the CDR3 is TGTGCCATCAGTACAGGGACTGAAGCTTTCTTT.

The J gene is TRBJ1-5, the V gene TRBV20-1; possible D gene TRBD1, 5 bases. The CDR3 has 16 residues. CDR1 and CDR2 from the germline V gene are DFQATT and SNEGSKA (reference sequence). Trimming removed 0 bases from V and 3 bases from J, with 15 bases in between. The CDR3 is CSARDRGGTSNQPQHF. In DNA form, the CDR3 reads TGCAGTGCTAGAGATAGGGGCGGGACTTCCAATCAGCCCCAGCATTTT.

This clonotype appeared a few times. J is TRBJ1-5 and V is TRBV20-1, with 8 bases fitting TRBD1. The CDR3 runs 14 residues. Germline assignment: CDR1 DFQATT and CDR2 SNEGSKA (reference sequence). V gave up 6 bases and J gave up 3 bases; unmatched junction bases: 7. In DNA form, the CDR3 reads TGCAGTGCCCCGACAGGGGCCCACAATCAGCCCCAGCATTTT. Its protein product is CSAPTGAHNQPQHF.

This clonotype showed up just a few times. The chain links TRBV20-1 to TRBJ1-1; no reliable D call. The CDR3 loop spans 14 amino acids. The V gene lost 4 bases and the J gene lost 2 bases, with 14 bases spanning the gap. The V gene's germline CDR1 is DFQATT and CDR2 SNEGSKA (reference sequence). CDR3: CSAKTTVTNTEAFF. The CDR3 bases are TGCAGTGCTAAAACAACAGTGACTAACACTGAAGCTTTCTTT.

This rearrangement joins TRBV12-3 or TRBV12-4 to TRBJ2-5; D gene ambiguous. This CDR3 spans 14 amino acids. V was trimmed by 8 bases and J by 11 bases, leaving 24 bases between them. As DNA, the CDR3 is TGTGCCAGCCAAGGCCAGATTTCAGACAATGGGCAGTACTTC. It is translated as CASQGQISDNGQYF.

The chain has TRBV6-5 and TRBJ2-5; D is perhaps TRBD2 (7 bases). TRBJ2-7 explains the end of the DNA better; the J call may be wrong. The CDR3 has 15 residues. CDR1 and CDR2 (germline): MNHEY, SVGAGI. The CDR3 protein is CASSFGRGPTYEQYF. The CDR3, as DNA: TGTGCCAGCAGCTTCGGGCGGGGGCCTACCTACGAGCAGTACTTC.

The chain is built from TRBV10-3 and TRBJ2-3, with 12 nucleotides matching TRBD2. The CDR3 is 15 residues long. V lost 5 bases to trimming and J lost 4 bases; unmatched junction nucleotides: 4. CDR1 is ENHRY and CDR2 is SYGVKD in the germline V gene. The CDR3 here is CAISSSGGAADTQYF. DNA for the CDR3: TGTGCCATCAGTTCTAGCGGGGGGGCGGCAGATACGCAGTATTTT.

This clonotype was observed a handful of times. The chain links TRBV4-3 to TRBJ2-1; 8 bases line up with TRBD1. This CDR3 is 14 amino acids long. Losses at the gene ends were 4 bases for V and 7 bases for J; bases not matched to a gene: 6. Germline lookup yields CDR1 LGHNA and CDR2 YSLEER. Here the CDR3 reads CASSLRGLQNEQFF. CDR3 coding DNA: TGCGCCAGCAGCCTCAGGGGGCTACAGAATGAGCAGTTCTTC.

This chain joins TRBV7-2 and TRBJ2-5; D unresolved. CDR3 size: 14 residues. V lost 2 bases, J lost 5 bases, and 12 bases lay in between. Germline V gene sequence: CDR1 SGHTA, CDR2 FQGNSA. CDR3 in amino acids: CASSLQTERETQYF. In DNA form, the CDR3 reads TGTGCCAGCAGCTTACAAACAGAGAGGGAGACCCAGTACTTC. Complete variable domain (other parts from reference TRBV7-2 and TRBJ2-5): GAGVSQSPSNKVTEKGKDVELRCDPISGHTALYWYRQSLGQGLEFLIYFQGNSAPDKSGLPSDRFSAERTGGSVSTLTIQRTQQEDSAVYLCASSLQTERETQYFGPGTRLLVL.

This clonotype was recorded at least ten times. This chain joins TRBV7-2 and TRBJ2-1; D gene unclear. CDR3 length: 14 amino acids. V lost 2 bases, J lost 6 bases, and 11 bases lay in between. Germline V lookup: CDR1 SGHTA, CDR2 FQGNSA. The CDR3 DNA reads as TGTGCCAGCAGCTTATCTAGGCTCGGCAATGAGCAGTTCTTC. Translation: CASSLSRLGNEQFF.

V gene TRBV2 combines with J gene TRBJ1-6; the D is unclear. There are 19 residues in the CDR3. V was clipped by 1 base and J by 0 bases, with 16 bases between them. Germline lookup yields CDR1 SNHLY and CDR2 FYNNEI. CDR3 nucleotide sequence: TGTGCCAGCAGTGAAGGGGTTGGTCCACTGAGCTCCTATAATTCACCCCTCCACTTT. Translated, it gives CASSEGVGPLSSYNSPLHF. Using reference TRBV2 and TRBJ1-6 for the parts outside the CDR3, the full variable domain is EPEVTQTPSHQVTQMGQEVILRCVPISNHLYFYWYRQILGQKVEFLVSFYNNEISEKSEIFDDQFSVERPDGSNFTLKIRSTKLEDSAMYFCASSEGVGPLSSYNSPLHFGNGTRLTVT.

This clonotype came up a few times. The V gene is TRBV13, the J gene TRBJ1-6; TRBD1 agrees at 11 bases. This CDR3 has 15 amino acids. Per the germline V gene, CDR1 is PRHDT and CDR2 is FYEKMQ (reference sequence). V gave up 5 bases and J gave up 8 bases; unmatched junction bases: 5. CDR3 nucleotides: TGTGCCAGCAGCCTCTGGACAGGGGGCGATTCACCCCTCCACTTT. Translating gives CASSLWTGGDSPLHF.

In its sample, this clonotype was seen a few times. The CDR3 DNA reads TGCGCCAGCAGCTTGGTGCGGACAGGGGTGTTCTACAATGAGCAGTTCTTC. It is translated as CASSLVRTGVFYNEQFF. This chain links TRBV5-1 with TRBJ2-1; the match to TRBD1 covers 9 bases. The V gene's germline CDR1 is SGHRS and CDR2 YFSETQ. After removal of 0 bases from V and 3 bases from J, the junction contained 7 bases not matched to a gene. CDR3 length: 17 residues.

CDR3 nucleotide sequence: TGTGCTAGTGGTTCCTCTAGCGGGGGGGTTGATACGCAGTATTTT. This codes for CASGSSSGGVDTQYF. The rearrangement joins TRBV12-5 to TRBJ2-3; 12 bases agree with TRBD2. CDR1 is LGHNT and CDR2 is FRNRAP in the germline V gene. The CDR3 covers 15 residues. Trimming at V came to 4 bases and at J to 6 bases, leaving 5 bases not matched to a gene.

This clonotype was detected only a few times. The chain uses TRBV4-1 and TRBJ1-2; 7 bases align to TRBD1. Germline V gene data show CDR1 as MGHRA and CDR2 as YSYEKL. Trimming removed 0 bases from V and 5 bases from J; junction bases left unmatched: 9. This CDR3 comprises 16 residues. CDR3 in amino acids: CASSQEGSGQEYGYTF. CDR3 bases: TGCGCCAGCAGCCAAGAAGGATCAGGACAGGAATATGGCTACACCTTC.